This T cell receptor beta chain derives from a study of regulatory and conventional T cells in RAG deficiency. This CDR3 has 13 amino acids. The V end was cut by 7 bases, the J end by 4 bases, with 13 bases between. Germline V gene sequence: CDR1 SGHTA, CDR2 FQGNSA. Libraries were prepared by immunoSEQ multiplex PCR; TCRdb keeps only in-frame clonotypes and omits some of them. The sample yields 5,500 to 9,000 clones, around nine tenths seen once. Blood CD4+ CD25-high CD127-low regulatory T cells supplied the genomic DNA template. The sample was also reused in another study, on regulatory T cells. That source notes: The PCR used 52 TRBV and 13 TRBJ primers.

Sequenced: CD127- CD25+ CD4+ Tregs sorted from blood. The gene calls are TRBV7-2 and TRBJ2-5; D is uncertain. The TCR originated in a human donor in good health. CDR3 bases: TGTGCCAGCACCCTTAACTCTATAGAGACCCAGTACTTC. Its translation: CASTLNSIETQYF. Supplemented by reference TRBV7-2 and TRBJ2-5, the full variable domain reads GAGVSQSPSNKVTEKGKDVELRCDPISGHTALYWYRQSLGQGLEFLIYFQGNSAPDKSGLPSDRFSAERTGGSVSTLTIQRTQQEDSAVYLCASTLNSIETQYFGPGTRLLVL.